These T cell receptor beta chains were read from a single sample in a study of cytomegalovirus exposure and HLA in healthy donors. This table comes from immunoSEQ multiplex PCR, and its TCRdb copy is limited to in-frame clones, with some not included. The sample contains 120,000 to 150,000 clones, about three quarters of which appear only once. Sequencing was performed on PBMCs. The receptors were gathered from a man between 18 and 29 years old in good health and CMV-seronegative. Each CDR3 is given with its conserved first and last residue. D genes are given only for firm matches. Clone size is not always given. Where it is, it says once, few, many or a class for expanded clones.

CDR3 length: 14
J gene: TRBJ1-5
clone size: .
D gene: .
V gene: TRBV7-8
CDR3 DNA: TGTGCCAGCAGCCACATGGAGGCGAGACAGCCCCAGCATTTT
CDR3 protein: CASSHMEARQPQHF

CDR3 length: 11
J gene: TRBJ2-1
clone size: .
D gene: .
V gene: TRBV5-4
CDR3 DNA: TGTGCCAGCAGCTTCTCTATAGAGCAGTTCTTC
CDR3 protein: CASSFSIEQFF

CDR3 length: 15
J gene: TRBJ2-7
clone size: .
D gene: .
V gene: TRBV27
CDR3 DNA: TGTGCCAGCAGTCCCTTGGAGGGTATCTCCTACGAGCAGTACTTC
CDR3 protein: CASSPLEGISYEQYF

CDR3 length: 15
J gene: TRBJ2-2
clone size: once
D gene: TRBD1
V gene: TRBV29-1
CDR3 DNA: TGCAGCGCTTTGTCCGGGACAGGCGGAACCGGGGAGCTGTTTTTT
CDR3 protein: CSALSGTGGTGELFF

CDR3 length: 16
J gene: TRBJ2-2
clone size: .
D gene: TRBD1
V gene: TRBV9
CDR3 DNA: TGTGCCAGCAGCAGACGGGCAGGGGGCGGCACCGGGGAGCTGTTTTTT
CDR3 protein: CASSRRAGGGTGELFF

CDR3 length: 15
J gene: TRBJ2-7
clone size: once
D gene: .
V gene: TRBV28
CDR3 DNA: TGTGCCAGCAGTTTATCAGGGGCCAGCTCCTACGAGCAGTACTTC
CDR3 protein: CASSLSGASSYEQYF

CDR3 length: 15
J gene: TRBJ2-1
clone size: few
D gene: TRBD2
V gene: TRBV28
CDR3 DNA: TGTGCCAGCAGTTTAGGGGGGGTAGACTACAATGAGCAGTTCTTC
CDR3 protein: CASSLGGVDYNEQFF

CDR3 length: 15
J gene: TRBJ2-7
clone size: .
D gene: TRBD1
V gene: TRBV14
CDR3 DNA: TGTGCCAGCAGCCAAGGTCTGACAGGGCAGCGTGAGCAGTACTTC
CDR3 protein: CASSQGLTGQREQYF

CDR3 length: 11
J gene: TRBJ1-1
clone size: .
D gene: .
V gene: TRBV28
CDR3 DNA: TGTGCCAGCAGTTTGCAATACAAAGCTTTCTTT
CDR3 protein: CASSLQYKAFF

CDR3 length: 14
J gene: TRBJ2-7
clone size: .
D gene: TRBD1
V gene: TRBV7-6
CDR3 DNA: TGTGCCAGCAGCTTAGAGACAGGGATCTACGAGCAGTACTTC
CDR3 protein: CASSLETGIYEQYF

CDR3 length: 18
J gene: TRBJ2-3
clone size: .
D gene: TRBD1
V gene: TRBV7-9
CDR3 DNA: TGTGCCAGCAGCTTAGCTGCCCAGGGGGTCCCTAGGACAGATACGCAGTATTTT
CDR3 protein: CASSLAAQGVPRTDTQYF

CDR3 length: 12
J gene: TRBJ2-7
clone size: .
D gene: TRBD1
V gene: TRBV27
CDR3 DNA: TGTGCCGTCCAGGGACAGTCCTACGAGCAGTACTTC
CDR3 protein: CAVQGQSYEQYF

CDR3 length: 15
J gene: TRBJ2-3
clone size: .
D gene: .
V gene: TRBV9
CDR3 DNA: TGTGCCAGCAGCAAACGGGGGGCGAGCACAGATACGCAGTATTTT
CDR3 protein: CASSKRGASTDTQYF

CDR3 length: 15
J gene: TRBJ2-3
clone size: .
D gene: TRBD2
V gene: TRBV5-4
CDR3 DNA: TGTGCCAGCAGCTTGGCGACTAGCCGGGTAGATACGCAGTATTTT
CDR3 protein: CASSLATSRVDTQYF

CDR3 length: 17
J gene: TRBJ2-2
clone size: .
D gene: .
V gene: TRBV11-2
CDR3 DNA: TGTGCCAGCAGCTTAGCTCTGACAGTGGCGAACACCGGGGAGCTGTTTTTT
CDR3 protein: CASSLALTVANTGELFF

CDR3 length: 14
J gene: TRBJ2-3
clone size: .
D gene: .
V gene: TRBV27
CDR3 DNA: TGTGCCAGCAGTTTAGTCGACACCACAGATACGCAGTATTTT
CDR3 protein: CASSLVDTTDTQYF

CDR3 length: 14
J gene: TRBJ2-2
clone size: .
D gene: .
V gene: TRBV5-5
CDR3 DNA: TGTGCCAGCAGCTTGGAACTAAACACCGGGGAGCTGTTTTTT
CDR3 protein: CASSLELNTGELFF

CDR3 length: 16
J gene: TRBJ2-7
clone size: .
D gene: TRBD1
V gene: TRBV27
CDR3 DNA: TGTGCCAGCAGTCTAGGAGAGGGGACAGGGGACTACGAGCAGTACTTC
CDR3 protein: CASSLGEGTGDYEQYF

CDR3 length: 13
J gene: TRBJ2-7
clone size: .
D gene: .
V gene: TRBV21-1
CDR3 DNA: TGTGCCAGCGACACGGGAGACCTATACGAGCAGTACTTC
CDR3 protein: CASDTGDLYEQYF

CDR3 length: 14
J gene: TRBJ1-1
clone size: few
D gene: TRBD1
V gene: TRBV9
CDR3 DNA: TGTGCCAGCAGCGTGGGGACAGGGAACACTGAAGCTTTCTTT
CDR3 protein: CASSVGTGNTEAFF

CDR3 length: 19
J gene: TRBJ2-3
clone size: .
D gene: TRBD1
V gene: TRBV18
CDR3 DNA: TGTGCCAGCTCACCGGTTAGGGTTCTCGGGACAGGGACCACAGATACGCAGTATTTT
CDR3 protein: CASSPVRVLGTGTTDTQYF

CDR3 length: 15
J gene: TRBJ2-1
clone size: .
D gene: .
V gene: TRBV7-2
CDR3 DNA: TGTGCCAGCAGCTTAGCGAGCGCCCCTAACAATGAGCAGTTCTTC
CDR3 protein: CASSLASAPNNEQFF

CDR3 length: 17
J gene: TRBJ2-1
clone size: .
D gene: TRBD2
V gene: TRBV4-1
CDR3 DNA: TGCGCCAGCAGCCAGGGACTAGCGGGGGGGGCCTACAATGAGCAGTTCTTC
CDR3 protein: CASSQGLAGGAYNEQFF

CDR3 length: 15
J gene: TRBJ1-2
clone size: .
D gene: TRBD1
V gene: TRBV27
CDR3 DNA: TGTGCCAGCAGTCACGGACAGGGGGACTACTATGGCTACACCTTC
CDR3 protein: CASSHGQGDYYGYTF

CDR3 length: 14
J gene: TRBJ2-7
clone size: .
D gene: .
V gene: TRBV9
CDR3 DNA: TGTGCCAGCAGCGCCCATGACAGGACCTACGAGCAGTACTTC
CDR3 protein: CASSAHDRTYEQYF

CDR3 length: 16
J gene: TRBJ1-5
clone size: .
D gene: .
V gene: TRBV4-1
CDR3 DNA: TGCGCCAGCAGCCACCGGATGTTGGATTCGCGGCAGCCCCAGCATTTT
CDR3 protein: CASSHRMLDSRQPQHF

CDR3 length: 14
J gene: TRBJ2-2
clone size: .
D gene: .
V gene: TRBV5-8
CDR3 DNA: TGTGCCAGCAGCTTAGGCCCGCGGACCGGGGAGCTGTTTTTT
CDR3 protein: CASSLGPRTGELFF

CDR3 length: 14
J gene: TRBJ1-2
clone size: .
D gene: TRBD1
V gene: TRBV5-1
CDR3 DNA: TGCGCCAGCAGCTTGGAGACAGGGGCTTATGGCTACACCTTC
CDR3 protein: CASSLETGAYGYTF

CDR3 length: 14
J gene: TRBJ1-4
clone size: .
D gene: TRBD1
V gene: TRBV11-2
CDR3 DNA: TGTGCCAGCAGCACCCGACAGGGAAATGAAAAACTGTTTTTT
CDR3 protein: CASSTRQGNEKLFF

CDR3 length: 17
J gene: TRBJ1-6
clone size: .
D gene: .
V gene: TRBV30
CDR3 DNA: TGTGCCTGGAGTGTACCCCACCTCAGGGTCAATAATTCACCCCTCCACTTT
CDR3 protein: CAWSVPHLRVNNSPLHF

CDR3 length: 16
J gene: TRBJ2-1
clone size: .
D gene: .
V gene: TRBV7-6
CDR3 DNA: TGTGCCAGCAGCCCCATTGGAAAGCAGGGGGGAAATGAGCAGTTCTTC
CDR3 protein: CASSPIGKQGGNEQFF

CDR3 length: 14
J gene: TRBJ2-5
clone size: .
D gene: .
V gene: TRBV7-9
CDR3 DNA: TGTGCCAGCAGCTTAAGGGGGTTGGAAGAGACCCAGTACTTC
CDR3 protein: CASSLRGLEETQYF

CDR3 length: 17
J gene: TRBJ2-5
clone size: .
D gene: TRBD2
V gene: TRBV11-2
CDR3 DNA: TGTGCCAGCAGCTTAGGGACGGGACTAGCGGGGGACGAGACCCAGTACTTC
CDR3 protein: CASSLGTGLAGDETQYF

CDR3 length: 16
J gene: TRBJ2-3
clone size: few
D gene: TRBD2
V gene: TRBV4-2
CDR3 DNA: TGTGCCAGCAGCCCTTCTAGCGGGGGGGGCACAGATACGCAGTATTTT
CDR3 protein: CASSPSSGGGTDTQYF

CDR3 length: 15
J gene: TRBJ2-3
clone size: .
D gene: TRBD2
V gene: TRBV6-4
CDR3 DNA: TGTGCCAGCAGTGACTCTAGCGGGACTACAGATACGCAGTATTTT
CDR3 protein: CASSDSSGTTDTQYF

CDR3 length: 16
J gene: TRBJ1-1
clone size: .
D gene: TRBD1
V gene: TRBV7-2
CDR3 DNA: TGTGCCAGCAGCTTAGTCGAGGGACAGGTTGGAACTGAAGCTTTCTTT
CDR3 protein: CASSLVEGQVGTEAFF

CDR3 length: 14
J gene: TRBJ1-4
clone size: .
D gene: .
V gene: TRBV7-9
CDR3 DNA: TGTGCCAGCACGCGAACTGGGGGCGATGAAAAACTGTTTTTT
CDR3 protein: CASTRTGGDEKLFF

CDR3 length: 14
J gene: TRBJ1-1
clone size: .
D gene: TRBD1
V gene: TRBV6-5
CDR3 DNA: TGTGCCAGCAGGGACAGGGGGCTGCGGGGTGAAGCTTTCTTT
CDR3 protein: CASRDRGLRGEAFF

CDR3 length: 14
J gene: TRBJ2-3
clone size: once
D gene: TRBD2
V gene: TRBV30
CDR3 DNA: TGTGCCTGGAGCCTAGCGGAGGGAACAGATACGCAGTATTTT
CDR3 protein: CAWSLAEGTDTQYF

CDR3 length: 12
J gene: TRBJ2-5
clone size: .
D gene: .
V gene: TRBV18
CDR3 DNA: TGTGCCAGCTCACCACGGAGGGAGACCCAGTACTTC
CDR3 protein: CASSPRRETQYF

CDR3 length: 15
J gene: TRBJ2-3
clone size: .
D gene: TRBD2
V gene: TRBV15
CDR3 DNA: TGTGCCACCAGCAGTTTGCGGGGGTCCACAGATACGCAGTATTTT
CDR3 protein: CATSSLRGSTDTQYF

CDR3 length: 14
J gene: TRBJ2-3
clone size: .
D gene: .
V gene: TRBV7-8
CDR3 DNA: TGTGCCAGCAGCTTAGCGGAGGCCACAGATACGCAGTATTTT
CDR3 protein: CASSLAEATDTQYF

CDR3 length: 14
J gene: TRBJ1-1
clone size: .
D gene: .
V gene: TRBV5-6
CDR3 DNA: TGTGCCAGCAGCCCCCCACACCAGAACACTGAAGCTTTCTTT
CDR3 protein: CASSPPHQNTEAFF

CDR3 length: 15
J gene: TRBJ2-1
clone size: once
D gene: TRBD2
V gene: TRBV12-5
CDR3 DNA: TGTGCTAGTGGAGCCGGGACTAGCGGACCCAATGAGCAGTTCTTC
CDR3 protein: CASGAGTSGPNEQFF

CDR3 length: 12
J gene: TRBJ2-7
clone size: few
D gene: .
V gene: TRBV5-5
CDR3 DNA: TGTGCCAGCAGCCTTCAGACCTACGAGCAGTACTTC
CDR3 protein: CASSLQTYEQYF

CDR3 length: 14
J gene: TRBJ1-4
clone size: .
D gene: TRBD1
V gene: TRBV4-2
CDR3 DNA: TGTGCCAGCAGCCAACAGGGGGTTAGTGAAAAACTGTTTTTT
CDR3 protein: CASSQQGVSEKLFF

CDR3 length: 16
J gene: TRBJ2-1
clone size: .
D gene: TRBD2
V gene: TRBV7-9
CDR3 DNA: TGTGCCAGCAGTAGAGATAGCGGGAGCTCCTACAATGAGCAGTTCTTC
CDR3 protein: CASSRDSGSSYNEQFF

CDR3 length: 15
J gene: TRBJ2-5
clone size: .
D gene: .
V gene: TRBV6-1
CDR3 DNA: TGTGCCAGCAGTGAAGATGGCACAGACCAAGAGACCCAGTACTTC
CDR3 protein: CASSEDGTDQETQYF

CDR3 length: 12
J gene: TRBJ2-1
clone size: .
D gene: .
V gene: TRBV7-9
CDR3 DNA: TGTGCCACCCTCAGACTAGACAATGAGCAGTTCTTC
CDR3 protein: CATLRLDNEQFF

CDR3 length: 14
J gene: TRBJ1-2
clone size: .
D gene: TRBD1
V gene: TRBV11-2
CDR3 DNA: TGTGCCAGCACTAAAAGGGGACAGGGGAATGGCTACACCTTC
CDR3 protein: CASTKRGQGNGYTF

CDR3 length: 17
J gene: TRBJ1-2
clone size: .
D gene: TRBD1
V gene: TRBV5-6
CDR3 DNA: TGTGCCAGCAGCTCCGGACAGGGGGCGTCAAGAATCTATGGCTACACCTTC
CDR3 protein: CASSSGQGASRIYGYTF

CDR3 length: 13
J gene: TRBJ2-1
clone size: .
D gene: .
V gene: TRBV7-9
CDR3 DNA: TGTGCCAGCAGCTTAATCACCTACAATGAGCAGTTCTTC
CDR3 protein: CASSLITYNEQFF

CDR3 length: 13
J gene: TRBJ1-1
clone size: .
D gene: TRBD1
V gene: TRBV25-1
CDR3 DNA: TGTGCCAGCAGAGACAGGGCGAACACTGAAGCTTTCTTT
CDR3 protein: CASRDRANTEAFF

CDR3 length: 15
J gene: TRBJ2-1
clone size: .
D gene: TRBD2
V gene: TRBV7-2
CDR3 DNA: TGTGCCAGCAGCTTAGCCTCTAGCGGTTACAATGAGCAGTTCTTC
CDR3 protein: CASSLASSGYNEQFF

CDR3 length: 17
J gene: TRBJ1-1
clone size: .
D gene: TRBD1
V gene: TRBV7-8
CDR3 DNA: TGTGCCAGCAGCTTACGGACAGGGGGGTTTTCTGGCACTGAAGCTTTCTTT
CDR3 protein: CASSLRTGGFSGTEAFF

CDR3 length: 15
J gene: TRBJ1-2
clone size: few
D gene: TRBD1
V gene: TRBV7-9
CDR3 DNA: TGTGCCAGCAGTTACCCTGGACAGGGAGTATATGGCTACACCTTC
CDR3 protein: CASSYPGQGVYGYTF